Listed here are 3 T cell receptor beta chains from one sample, sequenced in a study of cytomegalovirus exposure and HLA in healthy donors. PCR primers comprised 60 Vbeta and 13 Jbeta primers. Method: immunoSEQ multiplex PCR; TCRdb's copy keeps in-frame clones and lacks some. The sample yields some 80,000 clones, over 9.5% seen once. Sequences were obtained from PBMCs. The origin of the receptors is a man in his fifties or sixties in good health and CMV-seropositive.

The chain is built from TRBV7-2 and TRBJ1-3; TRBD1 aligns across 8 bases. J gave up 4 bases and V 5 bases, and 13 bases lay outside the gene matches. The germline V gene has CDR1 SGHTA and CDR2 FQGNSA. The CDR3 has 17 residues. DNA of the CDR3: TGTGCCAGCAGCCCGAAAAGACAGGGGATTTCAGGAAACACCATATATTTT. Its translation: CASSPKRQGISGNTIYF.

This chain joins TRBV30 and TRBJ2-1; 11 bases agree with TRBD2. Per the germline V gene, CDR1 is GTSNPN and CDR2 is SVGIG (reference sequence). V was pared by 4 bases and J by 3 bases, with 5 bases of the junction left unmatched. This CDR3 spans 15 amino acids. CDR3 coding DNA: TGTGCCTGGATAGGGACTAGCGGTTTCTACAATGAGCAGTTCTTC. Protein sequence: CAWIGTSGFYNEQFF. The full variable domain, its missing parts supplied by reference TRBV30 and TRBJ2-1, is SQTIHQWPATLVQPVGSPLSLECTVEGTSNPNLYWYRQAAGRGLQLLFYSVGIGQISSEVPQNLSASRPQDRQFILSSKKLLLSDSGFYLCAWIGTSGFYNEQFFGPGTRLTVL.

The chain recombines TRBV6-4 with TRBJ1-1; no definite D call. CDR3 length equals 15 residues. Trimming shortened V by 0 bases and J by 1 base, and 9 bases separated the two germline ends. Germline-derived CDR1 and CDR2 are MRHNA and SNTAGT. In DNA form, the CDR3 reads TGTGCCAGCAGTGACTCGAGGGTGGGGAACACTGAAGCTTTCTTT. Residues: CASSDSRVGNTEAFF.